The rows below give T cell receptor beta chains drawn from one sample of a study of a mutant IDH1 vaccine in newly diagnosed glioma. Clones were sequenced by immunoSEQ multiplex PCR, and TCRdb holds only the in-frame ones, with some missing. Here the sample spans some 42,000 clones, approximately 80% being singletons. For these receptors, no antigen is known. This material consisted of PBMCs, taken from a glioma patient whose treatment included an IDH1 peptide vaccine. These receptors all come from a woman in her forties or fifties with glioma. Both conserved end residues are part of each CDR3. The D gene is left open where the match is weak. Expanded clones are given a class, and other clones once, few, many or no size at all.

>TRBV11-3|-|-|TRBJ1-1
TGTGCCAGCAGCTTAGTTAGGGGCACTGAAGCTTTCTTT
CASSLVRGTEAFF
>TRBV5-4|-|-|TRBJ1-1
TGTGCCAGCAGCCCCGGAAATGGACGGGGAGGGGTCGAAGCTTTCTTT
CASSPGNGRGGVEAFF
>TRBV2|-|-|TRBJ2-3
TGTGCCAGCAGGCCGACGTCAGGCCGAGGAATCACAGATACGCAGTATTTT
CASRPTSGRGITDTQYF
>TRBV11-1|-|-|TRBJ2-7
TGTGCCAGCAGCCTAGGGGGGGGCCGGAGCTACGAGCAGTACTTC
CASSLGGGRSYEQYF
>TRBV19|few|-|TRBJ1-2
TGTGCCAGTAGCCCCGGACACGGCTATGGCTACACCTTC
CASSPGHGYGYTF
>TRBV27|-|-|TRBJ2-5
TGTGCCAGCAGTTTCCCGGCCGGGACCCAGTACTTC
CASSFPAGTQYF
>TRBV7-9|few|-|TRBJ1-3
TGTGCCAGCAGCTTTGAGGGAAACACCATATATTTT
CASSFEGNTIYF
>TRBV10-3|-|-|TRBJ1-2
TGTGCCATCAGTGGACTGGGACCTGGCTACACCTTC
CAISGLGPGYTF
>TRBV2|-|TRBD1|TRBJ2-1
TGTGCCAGCAGTCTCTGGGACAGTTCCTCCTACAATGAGCAGTTCTTC
CASSLWDSSSYNEQFF
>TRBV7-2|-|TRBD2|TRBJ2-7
TGTGCCAGCAGCTTAGCAGCGGGGGATTACTACGAGCAGTACTTC
CASSLAAGDYYEQYF
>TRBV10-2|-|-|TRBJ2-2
TGCGCCAGCAGTGGGACTCAGGGGCTGAGGACCGGGGAGCTGTTTTTT
CASSGTQGLRTGELFF
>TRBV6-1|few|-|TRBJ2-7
TGTGCCAGCCAGGACCTCTACGAGCAGTACTTC
CASQDLYEQYF
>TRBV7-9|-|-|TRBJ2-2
TGTGCCAGCAGCTCCGGGTCTTCTGGGACCGGGGAGCTGTTTTTT
CASSSGSSGTGELFF
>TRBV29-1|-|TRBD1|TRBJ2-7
TGCAGCGTGCAGGGGGCGTCCCGTACCTACGAGCAGTACTTC
CSVQGASRTYEQYF
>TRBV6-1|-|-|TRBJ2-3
TGTGCCACCACCAACCTTGGGGCCACAGATACGCAGTATTTT
CATTNLGATDTQYF
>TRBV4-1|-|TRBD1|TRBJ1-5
TGCGCCAGCAGCCAGGAAATTACGACAGGGGGCAATCAGCCCCAGCATTTT
CASSQEITTGGNQPQHF
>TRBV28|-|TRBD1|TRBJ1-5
TGTGCCAGCAGAGACCAGGGGGCGAATCAGCCCCAGCATTTT
CASRDQGANQPQHF
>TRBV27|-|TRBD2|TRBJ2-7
TGTGCCAGCAGTGAAGACCCCGGGACTAGCGTGACCTCCTACGAGCAGTACTTC
CASSEDPGTSVTSYEQYF
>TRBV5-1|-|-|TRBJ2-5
TGCGCCAGCAGCTACGGAGAGAGGTTAGAGACCCAGTACTTC
CASSYGERLETQYF
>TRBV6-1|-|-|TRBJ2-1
TGTGCCAGCACTGTAATGGGGAATGAGCAGTTCTTC
CASTVMGNEQFF
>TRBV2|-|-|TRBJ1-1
TGTGCCAGCAGGGGCAGGGAAAACACTGAAGCTTTCTTT
CASRGRENTEAFF
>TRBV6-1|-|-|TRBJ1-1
TGTGCCAGCAGTGAACAGACCGTGAACACTGAAGCTTTCTTT
CASSEQTVNTEAFF
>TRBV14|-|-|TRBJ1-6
TGTGCCAGCAGCCAAGAGGGATGGTCTTCACCCCTCCACTTT
CASSQEGWSSPLHF
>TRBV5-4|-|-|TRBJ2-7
TGTGCCAGCAGCTCGGCTTACAGTACCGGGACCCCCGAGCAGTACTTC
CASSSAYSTGTPEQYF
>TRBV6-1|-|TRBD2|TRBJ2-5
TGTGCCAGCAGTGAAGCGAGTAGCGGGGTCCAAGAGACCCAGTACTTC
CASSEASSGVQETQYF
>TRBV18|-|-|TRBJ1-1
TGTGCCAGCTCACGCAACCTGGACTTGAACACTGAAGCTTTCTTT
CASSRNLDLNTEAFF
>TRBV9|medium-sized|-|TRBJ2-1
TGTGCCAGCAGCGTCTCCAATGAGCAGTTCTTC
CASSVSNEQFF
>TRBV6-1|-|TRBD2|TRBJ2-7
TGTGCCAGCAGTGAAAGGGTCCTAGCGGGGGGCGGAAGCTACGAGCAGTACTTC
CASSERVLAGGGSYEQYF
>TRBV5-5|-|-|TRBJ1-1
TGTGCCAGCAGCCGTTCCGGGACAATTGACACTGAAGCTTTCTTT
CASSRSGTIDTEAFF
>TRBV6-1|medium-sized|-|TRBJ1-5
TGTGCCAGCAGTGAAGTGCGGGGGGGGGCTTTTAGCAATCAGCCCCAGCATTTT
CASSEVRGGAFSNQPQHF
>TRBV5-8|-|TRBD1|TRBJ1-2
TGTGCCAGCAGCTTAGGTGTGACAGGGCCTAACTATGGCTACACCTTC
CASSLGVTGPNYGYTF
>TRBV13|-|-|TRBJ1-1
TGTGCCAGCAGCCGGGGACCGGCTGAAGCTTTCTTT
CASSRGPAEAFF
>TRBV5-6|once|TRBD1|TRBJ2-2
TGTGCCAGCAGCCCAGGGGGCGGGTTTTCCGGGGAGCTGTTTTTT
CASSPGGGFSGELFF
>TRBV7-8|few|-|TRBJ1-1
TGTGCCAGCAGCCGGAAGCCCGGCACTGAAGCTTTCTTT
CASSRKPGTEAFF
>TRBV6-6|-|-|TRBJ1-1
TGTGCCAGCACGCTCTCCCGGCGGACTGAAGCTTTCTTT
CASTLSRRTEAFF
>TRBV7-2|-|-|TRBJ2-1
TGTGCCAGCAGCCTCACAGGGAGCTCCTACAATGAGCAGTTCTTC
CASSLTGSSYNEQFF
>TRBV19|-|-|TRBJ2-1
TGTGCCAGTAGTATGTTAAACGTGCGGGTTGAGCAGTTCTTC
CASSMLNVRVEQFF
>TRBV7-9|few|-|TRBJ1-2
TGTGCCAGCAGCCCGCAGGGACAAACTAACTATGGCTACACCTTC
CASSPQGQTNYGYTF
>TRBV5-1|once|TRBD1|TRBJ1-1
TGCGCCAGCAGCCCGAGAGGGACAGTCGATGAAGCTTTCTTT
CASSPRGTVDEAFF
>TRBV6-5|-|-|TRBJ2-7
TGTGCCAGCACCTTTACTGGGACGAACGACCAGTACTTC
CASTFTGTNDQYF
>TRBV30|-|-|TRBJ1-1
TGTGCCTGGACGGGGGACACTGAAGCTTTCTTT
CAWTGDTEAFF
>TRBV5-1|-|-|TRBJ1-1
TGCGCCAGCAGCTTGGGGGGGACGGATGTGAACACTGAAGCTTTCTTT
CASSLGGTDVNTEAFF
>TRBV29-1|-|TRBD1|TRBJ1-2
TGCAGCGTCCTCGGGACAGAAGTACCTAACTATGGCTACACCTTC
CSVLGTEVPNYGYTF
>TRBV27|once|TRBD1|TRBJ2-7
TGTGCCAGCAGTCAGGGGGCTTCCTACGAGCAGTACTTC
CASSQGASYEQYF